This TCR beta chain was recorded in a study of blood T cell repertoires in COVID-19. About the study: PBMCs, B-cell-depleted T cells, or T cells provided the cDNA or gDNA that made up the material.

Researchers sorted participants into cohorts using their self-reported clinical history. This clone was seen only once. Authors' analysis steps: By means of reference gene primer amplification, nucleated cell counts were estimated. The method was immunoSEQ multiplex PCR; TCRdb's version includes in-frame clones alone and lacks a portion of them. D and trimming come from the DNA, and the V and J calls and clone size come from that table. The sample consists of about 300,000 clones, about 90% of them appearing once. Trimming removed 8 bases from V and 0 bases from J, with 9 bases in between. Germline V lookup: CDR1 SGHVS, CDR2 FQNEAQ. This CDR3 is built from 13 residues.

The clonotype comes from a woman between 18 and 30 years old with acute COVID-19. The specimen sequenced was PBMCs or T cells enriched from blood (not recorded which). V gene TRBV7-8 combines with J gene TRBJ2-3; D possibly corresponds to TRBD2 (5 bases). The CDR3 DNA reads TGTGCCAGCCTACCGGGGAGCACAGATACGCAGTATTTT. This sequence encodes CASLPGSTDTQYF. Filled out from reference TRBV7-8 and TRBJ2-3, the complete variable domain reads GAGVSQSPRYKVAKRGQDVALRCDPISGHVSLFWYQQALGQGPEFLTYFQNEAQLDKSGLPSDRFFAERPEGSVSTLKIQRTQQEDSAVYLCASLPGSTDTQYFGPGTRLTVL.